The clone carrying this TCR beta chain was observed a few times. TCRdb analysed the RT-PCR reads with MiXCR anew, one entry per CDR3 protein. The table has tens of thousands of distinct CDR3 sequences, more than 30% seen once. The CDR3 extends over 15 amino acids. Trimming removed 1 base from V and 1 base from J, with 10 bases in between. Per the germline V gene, CDR1 is SGHTA and CDR2 is FQGNSA. This record belongs to a study of patients and donors after allogeneic stem cell transplantation. The source material was blood, either unsorted or a sorted T cell fraction (not recorded which). The rearrangement links TRBV7-2 to TRBJ1-1, with no clear D. The clonotype comes from a human donor who was either an allogeneic HSCT recipient or a stem cell or donor lymphocyte infusion donor (not recorded which). It is not recorded whose cells these are; they may come from a transplant donor. The chain's CDR3 is CASSLEWGTNTEAFF. Written as DNA, the CDR3 is TGTGCCAGCAGCTTAGAATGGGGTACGAACACTGAAGCTTTCTTT.